Below, 13 T cell receptor beta chains from the same sample are listed, as sequenced in a study of blood T cell repertoires in COVID-19. Data came from immunoSEQ multiplex PCR; TCRdb stores just in-frame clones and leaves some out. The data show about 160,000 clones, with about 85% seen just once and roughly 1.1% held by the top ten. The sample comprised peripheral blood. The receptors come from a man between 60 and 75 years old who had recovered from COVID-19.

The V gene is TRBV7-2, the J gene TRBJ1-1; no definite D call. The V and J ends lost 1 base and 0 bases respectively, with 6 bases between them. Per the germline V gene, CDR1 is SGHTA and CDR2 is FQGNSA. The CDR3 is 14 residues long. The CDR3 here is CASSLGRVNTEAFF. The CDR3 DNA follows: TGTGCCAGCAGCTTAGGCCGGGTGAACACTGAAGCTTTCTTT. Looking up the rest from reference TRBV7-2 and TRBJ1-1 gives the full variable domain: GAGVSQSPSNKVTEKGKDVELRCDPISGHTALYWYRQSLGQGLEFLIYFQGNSAPDKSGLPSDRFSAERTGGSVSTLTIQRTQQEDSAVYLCASSLGRVNTEAFFGQGTRLTVV.

The chain combines TRBV6-5 with TRBJ2-1; the D gene is possibly TRBD2 (6 bases). The CDR3 runs 15 residues. V shed 4 bases and J shed 8 bases, with 18 bases lying between them. CDR1 and CDR2 (germline): MNHEY, SVGAGI. In DNA, the CDR3 is TGTGCCAGCAGTTCCCCCTTTCGGAGGGGCGATGAGCAGTTCTTC. This encodes CASSSPFRRGDEQFF.

The rearrangement links TRBV12-1 to TRBJ1-4. TRBV12-1 is shown as a pseudogene. This CDR3 has 16 amino acids. The CDR3 sequence: CASSFESAVRSEKLFF. CDR3 in DNA: TGTGCCAGCAGCTTTGAGTCCGCGGTGAGGAGTGAAAAACTGTTTTTT.

V and J are TRBV4-1 and TRBJ1-5; D unclear. Trimming took 0 bases from V and 3 from J, leaving 6 bases between them. There are 14 residues in the CDR3. Germline V gene data show CDR1 as MGHRA and CDR2 as YSYEKL. The CDR3 loop is CASSQETVNQPQHF. CDR3 DNA sequence: TGCGCCAGCAGCCAAGAAACGGTCAATCAGCCCCAGCATTTT.

This chain connects TRBV7-6 to TRBJ1-4, with a weak D call TRBD1 (6 bases). V lost 3 bases and J lost 5, with 16 bases in between. This CDR3 is built from 16 residues. CDR1 is SGHVS and CDR2 is FNYEAQ in the germline V gene. Here the CDR3 reads CASSLARGMENEKLFF. DNA for the CDR3: TGTGCCAGCAGCTTGGCCAGGGGAATGGAAAATGAAAAACTGTTTTTT.

V usage is TRBV3-1 (or the pseudogene TRBV3-2) and J usage is TRBJ1-2, with 7 positions matching TRBD1. The CDR3 length is 13 residues. Per germline, CDR1 LGHDT and CDR2 YNNKEL (reference sequence). The J segment lost 6 bases and the V segment lost 4 bases, leaving 5 bases of the junction unmatched. The CDR3, as DNA: TGTGCCAGCAGCCCGGGACAGACAAATGGCTACACCTTC. The encoded protein is CASSPGQTNGYTF.

This rearrangement joins TRBV10-3 to TRBJ1-2, with 8 bases aligning to TRBD1. The CDR3 length is 16 residues. V trimming: 6 bases; J trimming: 0 bases; junction bases outside the gene matches: 9. Germline loops: CDR1 ENHRY, CDR2 SYGVKD. The CDR3 DNA sequence: TGTGCCATCAGCGCCGACAGGGGTCGGGCTAACTATGGCTACACCTTC. Its protein product is CAISADRGRANYGYTF.

The rearrangement joins TRBV6-5 to TRBJ1-1; D is undetermined. Trimming removed 6 bases from V and 0 bases from J, with 11 bases in between. CDR1 is MNHEY and CDR2 is SVGAGI in the germline V gene. The CDR3 is made up of 14 amino acids. CDR3 residues: CASSPTGLNTEAFF. CDR3 nucleotide sequence: TGTGCCAGCAGCCCCACCGGGTTGAACACTGAAGCTTTCTTT.

Concerning this clone: The same CDR3 is also encoded by other DNA sequences in this sample. The J gene is TRBJ2-7, the V gene TRBV3-1 (or the pseudogene TRBV3-2); D not resolved. Trimming cost V 2 bases and J 0 bases, with 5 bases left between them. CDR3 size: 13 residues. CDR1 is LGHDT, CDR2 YNNKEL, per germline (reference sequence). CDR3 residues: CASSQLSSYEQYF. Written as DNA, the CDR3 is TGTGCCAGCAGCCAACTCAGCTCCTACGAGCAGTACTTC.

CDR3 loop: CASSDRREPNQPQHF. CDR3 nucleotide sequence: TGTGCCAGCAGTGATAGGAGGGAGCCCAATCAGCCCCAGCATTTT. This chain joins TRBV2 and TRBJ1-5; unclear D gene. Germline V CDR1 and CDR2: SNHLY, FYNNEI. Trimming pared 3 bases from V and 3 bases from J, leaving 12 bases between. CDR3 length equals 15 residues.

The gene calls are TRBV9 and TRBJ1-1; TRBD1 matches at 8 bases. The CDR3 extends over 16 amino acids. The J segment lost 4 bases and the V segment lost 3 bases, leaving 11 bases of the junction unmatched. Germline V gene data show CDR1 as SGDLS and CDR2 as YYNGEE. As DNA, the CDR3 is TGTGCCAGCAGCGCTCGACTACAGGGGGACAGCACTGAAGCTTTCTTT. The encoded protein is CASSARLQGDSTEAFF.

The genes are TRBV27 and TRBJ2-1; D may be TRBD1 (6 bases). Looked up from germline, CDR1 is MNHEY and CDR2 is SMNVEV (reference sequence). Trimming left V 3 bases short and J 7 bases short, with 7 bases between. CDR3 length: 12 residues. The CDR3 nucleotides are TGTGCCAGCAGTTTCAGGGGAAATGAGCAGTTCTTC. Translating it yields CASSFRGNEQFF.

The chain combines TRBV19 with TRBJ1-3, with a tentative D call TRBD1 (5 bases). Germline lookup yields CDR1 LNHDA and CDR2 SQIVND (reference sequence). V shed 7 bases and J shed 0 bases, with 16 bases lying between them. The CDR3 covers 16 residues. The CDR3 region is CASTPPQESSGNTIYF. CDR3 sequence (DNA): TGTGCCAGTACCCCCCCACAGGAGAGCTCTGGAAACACCATATATTTT.